The 19 T cell receptor beta chains below all came from one sample that was sequenced in a study of shared clonotypes between healthy human individuals. CD45RO negativity and positive selection for CCR7 defined naive CD8 cells, a population that excluded terminally differentiated effector memory CD45RA+ cells. This table comes from immunoSEQ multiplex PCR, and its TCRdb copy is limited to in-frame clones, with some not included. The top ten clones hold approximately 24% of a sample with more than 550,000 clones, 90% to 95% of them seen once. The specimen was naive CD8+ T cells sorted from blood. The receptors derive from a man between 25 and 39 years old in good health.

The CDR3 DNA follows: TGTGCCAGCAGTCCAAACGACGGGGGCAATCAGCCCCAGCATTTT. Its translation is CASSPNDGGNQPQHF. The J gene is TRBJ1-5, the V gene TRBV6-5; D gene ambiguous. The germline V gene encodes CDR1 MNHEY and CDR2 SVGAGI. V was shortened by 5 bases and J by 2 bases, with 13 bases between the two germline ends. This CDR3 is 15 amino acids long.

The chain is built from TRBV27 and TRBJ2-1; 7 bases are a match to TRBD1. Germline V gives CDR1 MNHEY, CDR2 SMNVEV (reference sequence). The CDR3 consists of 16 residues. J lost 8 bases, V lost 5 bases, and 15 bases had no gene match. As DNA, the CDR3 is TGTGCCAGCAGTGCCCGTCTCTGGACAGGCCTCGATGAGCAGTTCTTC. As protein: CASSARLWTGLDEQFF.

This chain's CDR3 is CAIRETSGISPNEQFF. The DNA for the CDR3 is TGTGCCATCAGAGAGACTAGCGGGATATCCCCAAATGAGCAGTTCTTC. The V gene is TRBV10-3, the J gene TRBJ2-1; 11 bases are shared with TRBD2. J was trimmed by 7 bases and V by 6 bases; bases with no gene match: 11. Germline lookup yields CDR1 ENHRY and CDR2 SYGVKD. The CDR3 runs to 16 residues.

The gene calls are TRBV19 and TRBJ2-2, with D perhaps assigned TRBD1 or TRBD2 (5 bases each). The germline V and J ends were trimmed by 3 bases and 2 bases, with 10 bases remaining between them. From germline, CDR1 is LNHDA and CDR2 SQIVND (reference sequence). The CDR3 spans 15 residues. The CDR3: CASSIGGFNTGELFF. The CDR3 DNA is TGTGCCAGTAGTATTGGGGGTTTTAACACCGGGGAGCTGTTTTTT.

The chain combines TRBV7-2 with TRBJ2-7; 7 positions match TRBD2. Germline lookup yields CDR1 SGHTA and CDR2 FQGNSA. There are 14 residues in the CDR3. The J segment lost 3 bases and the V segment lost 4 bases, leaving 6 bases of the junction unmatched. The DNA for the CDR3 is TGTGCCAGCAGCTCGATAGCGGGCAACTACGAGCAGTACTTC. This translates into CASSSIAGNYEQYF.

The gene calls are TRBV7-9 and TRBJ2-3, with D tentatively TRBD1 (5 bases). V lost 2 bases and J lost 0, with 12 bases in between. Germline V gene sequence: CDR1 SEHNR, CDR2 FQNEAQ (reference sequence). This CDR3 spans 16 amino acids. CDR3 protein: CASSLRSGLSTDTQYF. DNA for the CDR3: TGTGCCAGCAGCTTAAGATCAGGGCTGAGCACAGATACGCAGTATTTT.

The rearrangement joins TRBV4-2 to TRBJ2-1; D possibly corresponds to TRBD1 (5 bases). V was cut by 2 bases and J by 5 bases, with 13 bases left in between. The CDR3 is 15 amino acids. CDR1 LGHNA and CDR2 YNFKEQ come from the germline V gene. In DNA form, the CDR3 reads TGTGCCAGCAGCCAAAAACAGGTTGGCCACAATGAGCAGTTCTTC. Its protein product is CASSQKQVGHNEQFF.

V usage is TRBV2 and J usage is TRBJ1-1, with 7 bases lining up with TRBD1. CDR1 is SNHLY and CDR2 is FYNNEI in the germline V gene. The CDR3 is 13 residues long. V dropped 8 bases and J dropped 4; count of bases not matched to a gene: 7. Here the CDR3 DNA reads TGTGCCAGCTCTCAGGGGGTGGGCACTGAAGCTTTCTTT. Translating gives CASSQGVGTEAFF. Full variable domain (missing parts from reference TRBV2 and TRBJ1-1): EPEVTQTPSHQVTQMGQEVILRCVPISNHLYFYWYRQILGQKVEFLVSFYNNEISEKSEIFDDQFSVERPDGSNFTLKIRSTKLEDSAMYFCASSQGVGTEAFFGQGTRLTVV.

The genes are TRBV29-1 and TRBJ2-2, with 8 bases matching TRBD2. Per the germline V gene, CDR1 is SQVTM and CDR2 is ANQGSEA. The junction had 3 bases not matched to a gene; V was cut back by 4 bases and J by 2 bases. The CDR3 is made up of 14 amino acids. The CDR3 sequence is CSVGLAGNTGELFF. CDR3 coding DNA: TGCAGCGTTGGTTTAGCGGGAAACACCGGGGAGCTGTTTTTT.

This chain uses TRBV6-6 with TRBJ2-4, with TRBD1 matching 7 bases. The V segment lost 5 bases and the J segment 0 bases; nucleotides outside the gene matches: 7. This CDR3 region has 16 residues. The germline V gene has CDR1 MNHNY and CDR2 SVGAGI (reference sequence). The CDR3 nucleotides read TGTGCCAGCAGTACTACAGGGGCCATAGCCAAAAACATTCAGTACTTC. This codes for CASSTTGAIAKNIQYF.

CDR3: CASSLGSGGSWETQYF. DNA for the CDR3: TGTGCCAGCAGTTTAGGGAGTGGGGGGTCTTGGGAGACCCAGTACTTC. The genes are TRBV27 and TRBJ2-5, with D possibly TRBD2 on 6 matching bases. The CDR3 runs to 16 residues. Trimming pared 2 bases from V and 5 bases from J, leaving 18 bases between. Germline-derived CDR1 and CDR2 are MNHEY and SMNVEV (reference sequence).

As concerns this clone: The sample contains more than one DNA sequence encoding this CDR3. This chain links TRBV7-9 with TRBJ1-1; D unresolved. Germline CDR1 reads SEHNR; CDR2 reads FQNEAQ (reference sequence). V was clipped by 6 bases and J by 7 bases, with 9 bases between them. The CDR3 sequence is 11 residues long. The CDR3 here is CASSSDNEAFF. The CDR3, as DNA: TGTGCCAGCAGTTCTGACAATGAAGCTTTCTTT.

V is TRBV27 and J is TRBJ1-2; 7 nucleotides line up with TRBD1. The CDR3 runs to 13 residues. Germline CDR1 reads MNHEY; CDR2 reads SMNVEV (reference sequence). V lost 3 bases and J lost 8; bases outside the gene matches: 6. CDR3 protein: CASSFRGDLGYTF. The CDR3, as DNA: TGTGCCAGCAGTTTCAGGGGGGATTTGGGCTACACCTTC.

This chain connects TRBV27 to TRBJ2-1; D is possibly TRBD1 (6 bases). Germline V lookup: CDR1 MNHEY, CDR2 SMNVEV (reference sequence). This CDR3 has 15 residues. V was pared by 3 bases and J by 4 bases, with 13 bases between. As DNA, the CDR3 is TGTGCCAGCAGTTTCGCCTTCCAGGGGTACAATGAGCAGTTCTTC. Its protein is CASSFAFQGYNEQFF.

The CDR3 bases are TGTGCCACCAGCAGAGGCGCCAATGAGCAGTTCTTC. This encodes CATSRGANEQFF. The chain links TRBV15 to TRBJ2-1; no reliable D call. CDR3 size: 12 residues. With 1 base removed from V and 6 bases from J, the gap between germline ends came to 4 bases. Germline V gives CDR1 LNHNV, CDR2 YYDKDF (reference sequence).

The chain couples TRBV7-2 to TRBJ1-2; the D gene is possibly TRBD1 (5 bases). Germline V lookup: CDR1 SGHTA, CDR2 FQGNSA. The V and J ends lost 3 bases and 8 bases respectively, with 13 bases between them. CDR3 length: 13 residues. CDR3 in amino acids: CASSFGTPVGYTF. The CDR3, as DNA: TGTGCCAGCAGCTTCGGGACCCCGGTCGGCTACACCTTC.

The chain couples TRBV5-6 to TRBJ2-3; 7 nucleotides agree with TRBD2. This CDR3 has 14 amino acids. J was trimmed by 1 base and V by 3 bases; bases with no gene match: 2. Looked up from germline, CDR1 is SGHDT and CDR2 is YYEEEE. The CDR3 loop reads CASSYGLGTDTQYF. The CDR3 nucleotides are TGTGCCAGCAGCTATGGACTAGGCACAGATACGCAGTATTTT.

This sequence joins TRBV27 and TRBJ2-1; D call uncertain. This CDR3 is built from 14 residues. Germline CDR1 and CDR2: MNHEY and SMNVEV (reference sequence). V lost 3 bases and J 6 bases, leaving 12 bases between the germline ends. In DNA form, the CDR3 reads TGTGCCAGCAGTTTCAGCCCCTCAGGCAATGAGCAGTTCTTC. Translating gives CASSFSPSGNEQFF.

Note on this clone: Other DNA sequences in the sample encode the same CDR3. J is TRBJ2-1 and V is TRBV27, with D tentatively TRBD2 (5 bases). Per the germline V gene, CDR1 is MNHEY and CDR2 is SMNVEV (reference sequence). V lost 6 bases, J lost 1 base, and 7 bases lay in between. This CDR3 is built from 13 residues. The CDR3 sequence: CASSRGSYNEQFF. The CDR3 region has the DNA TGTGCCAGCAGCCGGGGTTCCTACAATGAGCAGTTCTTC.